One and the same sample provided the 10 T cell receptor beta chains below, sequenced in a study of cytomegalovirus exposure and HLA in healthy donors. In the PCR, 60 Vbeta and 13 Jbeta primers were used. Repertoires were generated with immunoSEQ multiplex PCR, while TCRdb's copy carries only in-frame clones and drops some. This repertoire shows fewer than 70,000 clones, 80% found once; its top ten account for about 4%. Sequencing was done on a sample of PBMCs. These receptors originate from a woman between 40 and 55 years old in good health and CMV-seronegative.

The chain carries TRBV10-3 and TRBJ2-1; 7 nucleotides line up with TRBD2. The J segment lost 9 bases and the V segment lost 0 bases, leaving 11 bases of the junction unmatched. Germline CDR1 is ENHRY and CDR2 is SYGVKD. CDR3 length: 16 residues. CDR3 sequence: CAISESGRELDFEQFF. For the CDR3, the DNA is TGTGCCATCAGTGAGTCGGGGCGGGAGCTGGACTTTGAGCAGTTCTTC.

This sequence joins TRBV6-5 and TRBJ1-1, with D possibly TRBD1 on 5 matching bases. The ends were cut back, 7 bases at V and 0 bases at J, with 12 bases in the middle. This CDR3 contains 14 residues. Germline V gene lookup returns CDR1 MNHEY and CDR2 SVGAGI. In DNA form, the CDR3 reads TGTGCCAGCACCCCCCCGGGGGTGAACACTGAAGCTTTCTTT. Residues: CASTPPGVNTEAFF.

V is TRBV28 and J is TRBJ2-3; TRBD2 might be the D (6 bases). Trimming pared 3 bases from V and 6 bases from J, leaving 16 bases between. Germline CDR1 and CDR2: MDHEN and SYDVKM. The CDR3 has 15 residues. The DNA for the CDR3 is TGTGCCAGCAGTTTGGGGGGAGCGCCGAGGGATACGCAGTATTTT. This codes for CASSLGGAPRDTQYF.

The chain employs TRBV27 and TRBJ2-1; 9 bases match TRBD1. After removal of 4 bases from V and 8 bases from J, the junction contained 9 bases not matched to a gene. The CDR3 is 15 residues long. The germline CDR1 and CDR2 sequences are MNHEY and SMNVEV (reference sequence). CDR3 nucleotide sequence: TGTGCCAGCAGTTCCCGGGACAGGGTAGAGTATGAGCAGTTCTTC. Protein product: CASSSRDRVEYEQFF.

J is TRBJ2-5 and V is TRBV28; possibly TRBD2 for D (5 bases). The CDR3 runs 16 residues. Looked up from germline, CDR1 is MDHEN and CDR2 is SYDVKM. V lost 7 bases and J lost 7, with 25 bases in between. CDR3 residues: CASTSLDAGRGRTQYF. CDR3 in DNA: TGTGCCAGCACCTCCTTAGACGCGGGTCGGGGTCGGACCCAGTACTTC. The variable domain in full, with the rest retrieved from reference TRBV28 and TRBJ2-5, is DVKVTQSSRYLVKRTGEKVFLECVQDMDHENMFWYRQDPGLGLRLIYFSYDVKMKEKGDIPEGYSVSREKKERFSLILESASTNQTSMYLCASTSLDAGRGRTQYFGPGTRLLVL.

The V gene is TRBV18, the J gene TRBJ2-7; TRBD2 agrees at 8 bases. The CDR3 extends over 14 amino acids. Germline V gene sequence: CDR1 KGHSH, CDR2 LQKENI. Trimming removed 2 bases from V and 2 bases from J; junction bases left unmatched: 2. The CDR3 here is CASSPNSGAYEQYF. The CDR3 bases are TGTGCCAGCTCACCAAATAGCGGGGCCTACGAGCAGTACTTC. Variable domain in full (rest from reference TRBV18 and TRBJ2-7): NAGVMQNPRHLVRRRGQEARLRCSPMKGHSHVYWYRQLPEEGLKFMVYLQKENIIDESGMPKERFSAEFPKEGPSILRIQQVVRGDSAAYFCASSPNSGAYEQYFGPGTRLTVT.

The gene calls are TRBV28 and TRBJ2-7; perhaps TRBD1 as D (5 bases). Germline loops: CDR1 MDHEN, CDR2 SYDVKM. The CDR3 runs 17 residues. Between the trimmed V and J ends, which lost 6 bases and 4 bases, there was a span of 25 bases. CDR3 in DNA: TGTGCCAGCAGCGCATCGTATGGGGCCACCCATACGTACGAGCAGTACTTC. Its protein is CASSASYGATHTYEQYF. The whole variable domain, remainder taken from reference TRBV28 and TRBJ2-7, is DVKVTQSSRYLVKRTGEKVFLECVQDMDHENMFWYRQDPGLGLRLIYFSYDVKMKEKGDIPEGYSVSREKKERFSLILESASTNQTSMYLCASSASYGATHTYEQYFGPGTRLTVT.

This sequence joins TRBV30 and TRBJ1-1; D not certain. The ends were cut back, 1 base at V and 8 bases at J, with 11 bases in the middle. The length of the CDR3 is 12 residues. The V gene's germline CDR1 is GTSNPN and CDR2 SVGIG (reference sequence). This chain's CDR3 is CAWSAQSGEAFF. The CDR3 DNA reads TGTGCCTGGAGTGCACAGTCAGGCGAAGCTTTCTTT.

The chain combines TRBV5-4 with TRBJ1-1; TRBD1 aligns across 11 bases. The V segment lost 2 bases and the J segment 5 bases; nucleotides outside the gene matches: 5. The CDR3 sequence is 15 residues long. Germline V gene data show CDR1 as SGHNT and CDR2 as YYREEE (reference sequence). CDR3 loop: CASSFPGQGGTEAFF. As DNA, the CDR3 is TGTGCCAGCAGCTTCCCGGGACAGGGGGGAACTGAAGCTTTCTTT.

CDR3: CASSSGPNTGELFF. In DNA form, the CDR3 reads TGTGCCAGCAGTTCTGGGCCGAACACCGGGGAGCTGTTTTTT. This sequence joins TRBV28 and TRBJ2-2, with no clear D. The V and J ends lost 4 bases and 0 bases respectively, with 6 bases between them. The CDR3 spans 14 residues. The V gene's germline CDR1 is MDHEN and CDR2 SYDVKM.